Reported below is one T cell receptor beta chain. The sample comes from a study of blood T cell repertoires in COVID-19. As for the study in general: Samples of COVID-19 (acute and convalescent) were obtained from the United States, Italy and Spain. PBMCs, B-cell-depleted T cells, or T cells provided the cDNA or gDNA that made up the material.

In the original processing: For nucleated cells, counts were estimated from reference gene primer amplification. TCRdb's copy holds only in-frame clones and misses some; the assay was immunoSEQ multiplex PCR. V and J calls and clone size are as listed in that table; D and trimming were resolved from the DNA. The sample holds 25,000 to 30,000 clones, about 80% seen once. The trim removed 4 bases at V and 7 bases at J, leaving 10 bases unmatched. The CDR3 extends over 14 amino acids. Germline CDR1 reads GTSNPN; CDR2 reads SVGIG (reference sequence). The chain recombines TRBV30 with TRBJ1-2; 9 nucleotides agree with TRBD1. The TCR sequence derives from a man between 65 and 85 years old with acute or convalescent COVID-19. The sequenced sample consisted of peripheral blood. CDR3 in amino acids: CAWNNRGLRFGYTF. The CDR3 DNA follows: TGTGCCTGGAACAACAGGGGGCTTAGATTTGGCTACACCTTC.